Sequencing of this T cell receptor beta chain was carried out in a study of cytomegalovirus exposure and HLA in healthy donors. At the level of the study: Earlier sequencing of approximately 200 million T cells yielded roughly 100 million unique TCR beta sequences. Around 80 million unique TCR sequences came from HLA-typed donors in an early release.

Comment on this clone: Its antigen is currently unknown.

There are 14 residues in the CDR3. The germline V gene has CDR1 SNHLY and CDR2 FYNNEI. Trimming left V 8 bases short and J 3 bases short, with 13 bases between. This PCR relied on a set of 60 Vbeta primers and 13 Jbeta primers. Measured with immunoSEQ multiplex PCR; TCRdb has only the in-frame clones, and not every one. The repertoire has tens of thousands of clones, roughly four fifths of them found once; the top ten carry under 2.5%. Regarding the study as a whole: Accounts indicate the classifier identified cytomegalovirus status with strong specificity and sensitivity. The CMV antigen specificity of three CMV-associated chains was confirmed through in vitro analysis.

This receptor was taken from a man younger than 35 in good health and CMV-seronegative. The sequenced material came from PBMCs. This sequence joins TRBV2 and TRBJ2-2; D might be TRBD2 (6 bases). The CDR3 DNA sequence: TGTGCCAGCGTAAGGGACTCCTACACCGGGGAGCTGTTTTTT. This translates into CASVRDSYTGELFF.